This T cell receptor (beta chain) comes out of a study of cytomegalovirus exposure and HLA in healthy donors. The study ran its PCR with 60 Vbeta and 13 Jbeta primers. The method was immunoSEQ multiplex PCR; TCRdb's version includes in-frame clones alone and lacks a portion of them. The sample holds fewer than 150,000 clones, over 65% seen once. Study-level points and caveats: Reportedly, HLA-A and HLA-B alleles of most subjects were accurately predicted from TCR beta. When a later analysis was performed, an Asian-associated ancestry cluster reportedly had fewer N-insertions than the approximately 700-donor mean.

This CDR3 has 13 residues. Germline V gives CDR1 SEHNR, CDR2 FQNEAQ (reference sequence). Deletions cut 7 bases from V and 1 base from J, with 10 bases between. With regard to this clone: Its antigen is unidentified.

Sequencing was carried out using PBMCs. The chain employs TRBV7-9 and TRBJ1-1, with D perhaps TRBD1 (5 bases). The TCR comes from a woman aged 45-59 years in good health and CMV-seropositive. The chain's CDR3 is CASTDRSNTEAFF. The CDR3, as DNA: TGTGCCAGCACTGACAGATCGAACACTGAAGCTTTCTTT.